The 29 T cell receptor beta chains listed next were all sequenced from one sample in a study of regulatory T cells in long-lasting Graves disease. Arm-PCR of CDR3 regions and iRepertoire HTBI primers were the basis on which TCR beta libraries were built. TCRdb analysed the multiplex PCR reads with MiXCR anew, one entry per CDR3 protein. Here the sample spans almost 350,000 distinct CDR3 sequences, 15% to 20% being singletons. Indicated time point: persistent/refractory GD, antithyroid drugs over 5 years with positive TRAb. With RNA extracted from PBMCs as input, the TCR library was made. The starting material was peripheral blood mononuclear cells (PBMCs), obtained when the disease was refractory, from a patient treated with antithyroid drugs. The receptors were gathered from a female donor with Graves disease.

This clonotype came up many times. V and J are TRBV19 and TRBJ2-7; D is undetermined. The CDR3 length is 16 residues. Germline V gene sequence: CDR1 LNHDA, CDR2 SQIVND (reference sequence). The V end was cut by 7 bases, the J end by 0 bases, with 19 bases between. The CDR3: CASTPRANAPSYEQYF. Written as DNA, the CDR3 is TGTGCCAGTACTCCCCGTGCCAACGCGCCCTCCTACGAGCAGTACTTC.

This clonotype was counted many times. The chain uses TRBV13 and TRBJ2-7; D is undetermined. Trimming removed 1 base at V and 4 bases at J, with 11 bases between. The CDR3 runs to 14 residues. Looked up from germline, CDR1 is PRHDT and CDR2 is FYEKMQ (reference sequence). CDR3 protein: CASSLVGNGYEQYF. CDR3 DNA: TGTGCCAGCAGCTTAGTAGGGAATGGTTACGAGCAGTACTTC.

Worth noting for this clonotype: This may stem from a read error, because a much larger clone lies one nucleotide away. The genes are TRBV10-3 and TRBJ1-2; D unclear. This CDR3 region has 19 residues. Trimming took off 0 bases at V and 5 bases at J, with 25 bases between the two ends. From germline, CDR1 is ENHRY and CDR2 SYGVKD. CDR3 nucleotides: TGTGCCATCAGTGAGTCGAAGGCTATCGTACTGACGATGGGGTATGGCTACACCTTC. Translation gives CAISESKAIVLTMGYGYTF.

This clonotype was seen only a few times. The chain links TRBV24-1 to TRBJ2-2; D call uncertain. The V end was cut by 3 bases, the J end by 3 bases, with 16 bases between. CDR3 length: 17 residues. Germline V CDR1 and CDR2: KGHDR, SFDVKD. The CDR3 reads CATSDPKTGRDTGELFF. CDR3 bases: TGTGCCACCAGTGATCCTAAAACGGGCCGGGACACCGGGGAGCTGTTTTTT.

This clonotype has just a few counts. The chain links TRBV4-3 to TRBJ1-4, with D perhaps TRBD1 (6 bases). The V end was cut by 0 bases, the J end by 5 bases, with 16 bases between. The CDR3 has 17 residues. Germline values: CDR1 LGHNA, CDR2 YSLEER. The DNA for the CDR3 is TGCGCCAGCAGCCAAGATCCCCCAGGAAGGGGGAATGAAAAACTGTTTTTT. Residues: CASSQDPPGRGNEKLFF.

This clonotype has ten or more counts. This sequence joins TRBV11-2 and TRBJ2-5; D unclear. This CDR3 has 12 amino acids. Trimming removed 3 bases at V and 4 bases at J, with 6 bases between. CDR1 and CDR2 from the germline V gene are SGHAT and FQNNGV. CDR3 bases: TGTGCCAGCAGCTTTTGGGGAGAGACCCAGTACTTC. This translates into CASSFWGETQYF.

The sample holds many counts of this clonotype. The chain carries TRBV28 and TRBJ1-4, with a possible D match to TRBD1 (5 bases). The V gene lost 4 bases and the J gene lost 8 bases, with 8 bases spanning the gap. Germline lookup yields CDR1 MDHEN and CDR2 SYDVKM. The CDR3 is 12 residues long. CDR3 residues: CASSWDGEKLFF. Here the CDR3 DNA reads TGTGCCAGCAGTTGGGACGGAGAAAAACTGTTTTTT.

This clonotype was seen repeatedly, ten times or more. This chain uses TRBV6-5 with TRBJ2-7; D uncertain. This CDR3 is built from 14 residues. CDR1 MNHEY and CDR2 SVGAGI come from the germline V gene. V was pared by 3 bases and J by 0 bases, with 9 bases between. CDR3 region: CASSYGRRSYEQYF. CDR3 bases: TGTGCCAGCAGTTATGGACGGCGCTCCTACGAGCAGTACTTC.

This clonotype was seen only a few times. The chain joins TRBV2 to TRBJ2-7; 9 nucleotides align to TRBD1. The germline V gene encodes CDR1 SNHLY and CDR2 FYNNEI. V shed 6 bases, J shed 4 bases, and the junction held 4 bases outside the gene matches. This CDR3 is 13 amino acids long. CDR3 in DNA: TGTGCCAGCAGGATACAGGGGGCTTACGAGCAGTACTTC. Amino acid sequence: CASRIQGAYEQYF. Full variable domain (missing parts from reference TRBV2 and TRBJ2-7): EPEVTQTPSHQVTQMGQEVILRCVPISNHLYFYWYRQILGQKVEFLVSFYNNEISEKSEIFDDQFSVERPDGSNFTLKIRSTKLEDSAMYFCASRIQGAYEQYFGPGTRLTVT.

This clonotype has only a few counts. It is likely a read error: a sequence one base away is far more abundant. CDR3: CASSAGGGGYTF. The CDR3 bases are TGTGCCAGCAGTGCAGGGGGCGGGGGCTACACCTTC. The V call is TRBV6-1, the J call TRBJ1-2; 8 bases are a match to TRBD1. The CDR3 has 12 amino acids. Germline CDR1 MNHNS, CDR2 SASEGT. J gave up 8 bases and V 4 bases, and 3 bases lay outside the gene matches.

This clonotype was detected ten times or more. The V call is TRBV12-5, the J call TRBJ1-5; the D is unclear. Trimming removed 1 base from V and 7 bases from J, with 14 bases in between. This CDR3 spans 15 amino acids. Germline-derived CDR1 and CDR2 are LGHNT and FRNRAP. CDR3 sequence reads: CASGLAAQPGQPQHF. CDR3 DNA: TGTGCTAGTGGTTTGGCCGCACAACCGGGGCAGCCCCAGCATTTT.

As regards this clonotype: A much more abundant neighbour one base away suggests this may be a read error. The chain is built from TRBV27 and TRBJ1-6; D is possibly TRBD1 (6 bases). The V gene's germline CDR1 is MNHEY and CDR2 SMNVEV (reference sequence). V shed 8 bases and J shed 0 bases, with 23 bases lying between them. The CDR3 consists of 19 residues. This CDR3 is CASPRIDRYRGSYNSPLHF. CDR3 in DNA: TGTGCCAGCCCGCGTATCGACAGGTATCGGGGCTCCTATAATTCACCCCTCCACTTT.

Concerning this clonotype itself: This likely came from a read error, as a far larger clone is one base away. In DNA, the CDR3 is TGTGCCAGCAATCAGCCCCAGCATTTT. It specifies CASNQPQHF. The V gene is TRBV28, the J gene TRBJ1-5; D uncertain. The V and J ends lost 7 bases and 5 bases respectively, with 0 bases between them. This CDR3 spans 9 amino acids. The germline gives CDR1 MDHEN, CDR2 SYDVKM. The full variable domain, with the rest looked up from reference TRBV28 and TRBJ1-5, is DVKVTQSSRYLVKRTGEKVFLECVQDMDHENMFWYRQDPGLGLRLIYFSYDVKMKEKGDIPEGYSVSREKKERFSLILESASTNQTSMYLCASNQPQHFGDGTRLSIL.

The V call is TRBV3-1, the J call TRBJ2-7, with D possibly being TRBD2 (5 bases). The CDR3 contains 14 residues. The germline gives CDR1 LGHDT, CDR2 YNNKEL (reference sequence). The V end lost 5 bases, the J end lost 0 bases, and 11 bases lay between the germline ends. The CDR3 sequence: CASSSVSGSYEQYF. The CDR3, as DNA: TGTGCCAGCAGCAGCGTCAGCGGCTCCTACGAGCAGTACTTC.

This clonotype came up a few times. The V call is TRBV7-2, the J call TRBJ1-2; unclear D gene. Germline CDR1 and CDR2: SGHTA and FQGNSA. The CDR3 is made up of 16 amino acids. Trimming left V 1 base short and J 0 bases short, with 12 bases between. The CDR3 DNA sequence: TGTGCCAGCAGCTTAGTCGGGTCTGCCCCTAACTATGGCTACACCTTC. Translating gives CASSLVGSAPNYGYTF.

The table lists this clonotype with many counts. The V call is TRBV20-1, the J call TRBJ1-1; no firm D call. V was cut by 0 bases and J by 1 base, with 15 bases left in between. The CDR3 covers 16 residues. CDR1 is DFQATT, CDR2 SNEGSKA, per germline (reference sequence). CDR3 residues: CSARDPLRAGNTEAFF. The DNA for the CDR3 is TGCAGTGCTAGAGATCCCCTTAGAGCAGGGAACACTGAAGCTTTCTTT.

CDR3 protein: CASSLDQVTQYF. CDR3 coding DNA: TGCGCCAGCAGCTTGGATCAGGTGACCCAGTACTTC. The genes are TRBV5-1 and TRBJ2-5, with no clear D. CDR1 is SGHRS, CDR2 YFSETQ, per germline. V shed 0 bases and J shed 7 bases, with 7 bases lying between them. This CDR3 contains 12 residues.

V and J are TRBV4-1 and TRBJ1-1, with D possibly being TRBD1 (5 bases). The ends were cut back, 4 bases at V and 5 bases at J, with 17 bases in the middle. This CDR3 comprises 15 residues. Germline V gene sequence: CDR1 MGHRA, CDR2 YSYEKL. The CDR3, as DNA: TGCGCCAGCAGCCTCCCTTACGGGGGAGGAACTGAAGCTTTCTTT. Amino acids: CASSLPYGGGTEAFF.

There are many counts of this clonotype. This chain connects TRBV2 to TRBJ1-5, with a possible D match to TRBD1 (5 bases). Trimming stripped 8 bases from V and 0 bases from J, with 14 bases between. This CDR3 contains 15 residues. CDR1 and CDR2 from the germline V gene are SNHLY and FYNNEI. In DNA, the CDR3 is TGTGCCAGCGGCCAGGGATTTTATAGCAATCAGCCCCAGCATTTT. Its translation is CASGQGFYSNQPQHF. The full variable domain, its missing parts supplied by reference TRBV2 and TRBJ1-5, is EPEVTQTPSHQVTQMGQEVILRCVPISNHLYFYWYRQILGQKVEFLVSFYNNEISEKSEIFDDQFSVERPDGSNFTLKIRSTKLEDSAMYFCASGQGFYSNQPQHFGDGTRLSIL.

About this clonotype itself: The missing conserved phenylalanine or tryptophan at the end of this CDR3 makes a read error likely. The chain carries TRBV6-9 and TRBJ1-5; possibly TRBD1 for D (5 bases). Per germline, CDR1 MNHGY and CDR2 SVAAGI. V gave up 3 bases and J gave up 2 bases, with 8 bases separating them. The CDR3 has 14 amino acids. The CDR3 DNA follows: TGTGCCAGCAGTTACCGGGGGGGCAATCAGCCCCAGCATTCT. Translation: CASSYRGGNQPQHS.

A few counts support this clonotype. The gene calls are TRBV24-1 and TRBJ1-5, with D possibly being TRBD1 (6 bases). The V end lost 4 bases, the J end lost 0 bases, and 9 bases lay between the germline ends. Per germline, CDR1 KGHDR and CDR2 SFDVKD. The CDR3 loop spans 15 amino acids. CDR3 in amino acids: CATSEGQFSNQPQHF. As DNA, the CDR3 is TGTGCCACCAGTGAAGGACAGTTTAGCAATCAGCCCCAGCATTTT.

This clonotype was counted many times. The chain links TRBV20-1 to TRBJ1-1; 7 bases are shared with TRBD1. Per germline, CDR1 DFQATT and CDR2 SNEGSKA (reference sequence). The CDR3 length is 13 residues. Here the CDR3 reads CSVQGRRDTEAFF. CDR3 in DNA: TGCAGCGTACAGGGGCGGCGGGACACTGAAGCTTTCTTT.

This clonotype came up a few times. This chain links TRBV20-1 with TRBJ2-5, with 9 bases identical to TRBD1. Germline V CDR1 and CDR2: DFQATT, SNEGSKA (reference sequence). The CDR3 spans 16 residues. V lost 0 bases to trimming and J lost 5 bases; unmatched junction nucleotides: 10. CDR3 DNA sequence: TGCAGTGCTAGAGATGCGCGGACAGGGGAGTACGAGACCCAGTACTTC. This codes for CSARDARTGEYETQYF.

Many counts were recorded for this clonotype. The CDR3 DNA is TGTGCCAGCAGTTCTGAAGCAGGGGCTTTCGAGGGCTACACCTTC. Amino acids: CASSSEAGAFEGYTF. The chain recombines TRBV27 with TRBJ1-2, with D possibly matching TRBD1 (6 bases). Per germline, CDR1 MNHEY and CDR2 SMNVEV (reference sequence). The CDR3 extends over 15 amino acids. V was pared by 4 bases and J by 8 bases, with 20 bases between.

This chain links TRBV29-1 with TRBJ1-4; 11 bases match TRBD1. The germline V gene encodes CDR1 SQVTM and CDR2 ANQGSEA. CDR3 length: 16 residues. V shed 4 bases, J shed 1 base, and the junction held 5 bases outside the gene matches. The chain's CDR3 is CSVGGDRGGTNEKLFF. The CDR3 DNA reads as TGCAGCGTTGGGGGGGACAGGGGGGGAACTAATGAAAAACTGTTTTTT.

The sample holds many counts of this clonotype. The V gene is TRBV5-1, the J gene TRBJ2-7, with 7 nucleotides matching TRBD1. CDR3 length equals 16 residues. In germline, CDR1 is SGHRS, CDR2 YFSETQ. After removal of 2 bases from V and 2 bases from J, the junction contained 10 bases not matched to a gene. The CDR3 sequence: CASSFRTGPATYEQYF. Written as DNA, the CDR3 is TGCGCCAGCAGCTTTCGGACAGGCCCCGCGACCTACGAGCAGTACTTC.

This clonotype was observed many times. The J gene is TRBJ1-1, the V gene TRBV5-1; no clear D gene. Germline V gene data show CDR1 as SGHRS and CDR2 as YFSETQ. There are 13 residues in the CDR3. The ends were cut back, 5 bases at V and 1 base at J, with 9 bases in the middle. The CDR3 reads CASRPQKNTEAFF. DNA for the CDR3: TGCGCCAGCAGGCCGCAGAAGAACACTGAAGCTTTCTTT.

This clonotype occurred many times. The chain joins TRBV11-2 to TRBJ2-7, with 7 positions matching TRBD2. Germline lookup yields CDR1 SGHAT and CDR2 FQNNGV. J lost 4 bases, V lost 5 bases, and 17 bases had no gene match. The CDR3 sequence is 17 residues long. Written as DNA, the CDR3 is TGTGCCAGCAGCCTAACCATTCGCCTAGCGGATCATTACGAGCAGTACTTC. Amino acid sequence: CASSLTIRLADHYEQYF.

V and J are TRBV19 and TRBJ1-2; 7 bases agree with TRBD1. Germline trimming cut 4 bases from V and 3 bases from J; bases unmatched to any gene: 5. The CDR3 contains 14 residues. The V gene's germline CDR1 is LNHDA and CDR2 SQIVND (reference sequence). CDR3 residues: CASSRGGGDYGYTF. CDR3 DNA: TGTGCCAGTAGTAGAGGAGGGGGCGACTATGGCTACACCTTC.